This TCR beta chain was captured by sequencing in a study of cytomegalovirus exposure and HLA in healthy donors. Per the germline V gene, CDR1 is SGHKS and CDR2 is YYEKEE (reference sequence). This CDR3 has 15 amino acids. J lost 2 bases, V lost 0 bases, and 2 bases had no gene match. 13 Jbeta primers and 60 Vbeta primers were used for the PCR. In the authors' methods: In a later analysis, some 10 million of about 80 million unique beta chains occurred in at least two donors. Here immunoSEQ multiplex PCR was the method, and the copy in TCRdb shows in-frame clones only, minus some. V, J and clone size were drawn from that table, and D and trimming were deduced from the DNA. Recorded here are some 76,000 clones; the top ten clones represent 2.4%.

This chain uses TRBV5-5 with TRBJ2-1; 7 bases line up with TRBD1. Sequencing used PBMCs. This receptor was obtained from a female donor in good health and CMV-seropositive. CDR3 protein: CASSLDRGAYNEQFF. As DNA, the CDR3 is TGTGCCAGCAGCTTGGACAGGGGAGCCTACAATGAGCAGTTCTTC. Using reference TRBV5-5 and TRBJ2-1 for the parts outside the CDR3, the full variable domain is DAGVTQSPTHLIKTRGQQVTLRCSPISGHKSVSWYQQVLGQGPQFIFQYYEKEERGRGNFPDRFSARQFPNYSSELNVNALLLGDSALYLCASSLDRGAYNEQFFGPGTRLTVL.